This TCR beta chain was sequenced during a study of tumor and adjacent non-tumor tissue in lung cancer. Study-level points and caveats: Higher tumor TCR diversity was associated with shorter survival. TCR diversity was significantly greater in tumor than normal lung tissue.

In the case of this clonotype: Its specificity is unknown. Because the CDR3 is missing its conserved closing phenylalanine or tryptophan, this is likely a read error.

This CDR3 spans 15 amino acids. V lost 0 bases and J 5 bases, leaving 11 bases between the germline ends. Germline lookup yields CDR1 MGHRA and CDR2 YSYEKL. The template was RNA from unsorted bulk tissue. A modified ARM-PCR protocol with three rounds of nested PCR amplified TCRbeta. TCRdb itself ran the multiplex PCR reads through MiXCR, one entry per CDR3 protein. The sample shows 70,000 to 80,000 distinct CDR3 sequences, about two thirds of them seen only once. The chain recombines TRBV4-1 with TRBJ2-1, with D unclear. The sequenced material came from lung tumor tissue. This clonotype was sampled from a woman in her forties with non-small cell lung cancer. Written as DNA, the CDR3 is TGCGCCAGCAGCCAAGATTTAGGACCCGACAATGAGCAGTTCTTA. Its protein is CASSQDLGPDNEQFL.